Below are 8 T cell receptor beta chains sequenced from a single sample in a study of blood T cell repertoires in COVID-19. The table came from immunoSEQ multiplex PCR; TCRdb's copy has only in-frame clones and leaves some out. Of 180,000 or so clones listed, approximately 82% are singletons. Material: PBMCs or T cells enriched from blood (not recorded which). The receptors derive from a woman aged 50 to 65 in a cohort exposed to, infected with or recovered from COVID-19 (not recorded which).

The rearrangement links TRBV4-1 to TRBJ2-7; 7 bases match TRBD2. Per germline, CDR1 MGHRA and CDR2 YSYEKL. Germline trimming cut 0 bases from V and 2 bases from J; bases unmatched to any gene: 10. This CDR3 has 17 residues. CDR3 DNA sequence: TGCGCCAGCAGCCAAGAGGCTGGGGGAGGGCTGACCTACGAGCAGTACTTC. This sequence encodes CASSQEAGGGLTYEQYF.

This clone was found a few times. The chain employs TRBV11-2 and TRBJ2-2, with D maybe TRBD2 (6 bases). The CDR3 spans 14 residues. The ends were cut back, 4 bases at V and 10 bases at J, with 16 bases in the middle. Germline V gene data show CDR1 as SGHAT and CDR2 as FQNNGV. CDR3 residues: CASSSTGTGVELFF. In DNA form, the CDR3 reads TGTGCCAGCAGCTCAACCGGGACGGGAGTGGAGCTGTTTTTT.

This clone was counted between two and nine times. The CDR3 DNA reads TGTGCCAGCTCACTTTGGGGGGGGAAAACCTACGAGCAGTACTTC. Amino acid sequence: CASSLWGGKTYEQYF. This chain joins TRBV18 and TRBJ2-7, with 7 bases lining up with TRBD2. V shed 4 bases, J shed 2 bases, and the junction held 8 bases outside the gene matches. CDR1 is KGHSH, CDR2 LQKENI, per germline. The CDR3 spans 15 residues.

The CDR3 nucleotides read TGTGCCATAACAGAGGGCCCTGGAGGCACCATATATTTT. Its translation is CAITEGPGGTIYF. The chain has TRBV12-3 or TRBV12-4 and TRBJ1-3; D gene ambiguous. The V end lost 10 bases, the J end lost 9 bases, and 19 bases lay between the germline ends. The CDR3 is 13 residues long.

The chain is built from TRBV5-4 and TRBJ2-3; 9 nucleotides line up with TRBD1. The junction had 4 bases not matched to a gene; V was cut back by 3 bases and J by 2 bases. The CDR3 is 15 amino acids. CDR1 is SGHNT and CDR2 is YYREEE in the germline V gene (reference sequence). Here the CDR3 reads CASSSDRGYTDTQYF. The DNA of the CDR3 is TGTGCCAGCAGCTCAGACAGGGGGTACACAGATACGCAGTATTTT.

V usage is TRBV28 and J usage is TRBJ2-7; 7 bases are a match to TRBD1. CDR3 length: 17 amino acids. The germline V gene has CDR1 MDHEN and CDR2 SYDVKM. Trimming at V came to 6 bases and at J to 0 bases, leaving 14 bases not matched to a gene. The CDR3 nucleotides read TGTGCCAGCAGCTCCTTGGCTGGGACAGCAATCTCCTACGAGCAGTACTTC. It yields the protein CASSSLAGTAISYEQYF. The variable domain in full, with the rest retrieved from reference TRBV28 and TRBJ2-7, is DVKVTQSSRYLVKRTGEKVFLECVQDMDHENMFWYRQDPGLGLRLIYFSYDVKMKEKGDIPEGYSVSREKKERFSLILESASTNQTSMYLCASSSLAGTAISYEQYFGPGTRLTVT.

The chain employs TRBV6-5 and TRBJ2-7; TRBD2 might be the D (5 bases). V lost 0 bases to trimming and J lost 4 bases, with 13 bases between them. The CDR3 runs to 15 residues. CDR1 and CDR2 (germline): MNHEY, SVGAGI. In nucleotides, the CDR3 is TGTGCCAGCAGTTACTCGAATGAGCGGACGTACGAGCAGTACTTC. It specifies CASSYSNERTYEQYF.

The chain combines TRBV5-1 with TRBJ2-2; unclear D gene. This CDR3 spans 14 amino acids. Germline V gene lookup returns CDR1 SGHRS and CDR2 YFSETQ. V dropped 0 bases and J dropped 6 bases, with 9 bases sitting between them. CDR3 region: CASSLEVRSGELFF. The CDR3 nucleotides read TGCGCCAGCAGCTTGGAGGTGCGGTCCGGGGAGCTGTTTTTT.